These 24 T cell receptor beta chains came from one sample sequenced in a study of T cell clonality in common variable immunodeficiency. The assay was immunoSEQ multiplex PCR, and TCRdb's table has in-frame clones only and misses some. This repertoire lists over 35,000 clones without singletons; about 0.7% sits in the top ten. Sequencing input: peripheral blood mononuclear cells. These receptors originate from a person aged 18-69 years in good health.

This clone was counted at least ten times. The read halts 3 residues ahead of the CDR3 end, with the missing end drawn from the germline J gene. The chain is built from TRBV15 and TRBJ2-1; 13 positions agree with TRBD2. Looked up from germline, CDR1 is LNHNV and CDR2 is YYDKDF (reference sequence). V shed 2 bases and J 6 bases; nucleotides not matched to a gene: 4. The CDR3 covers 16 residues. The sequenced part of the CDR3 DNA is TGTGCCACCAGCAGAAAAGGACTAGCGGGAGTCAATGAG. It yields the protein CATSRKGLAGVNE. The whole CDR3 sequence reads CATSRKGLAGVNEQFF.

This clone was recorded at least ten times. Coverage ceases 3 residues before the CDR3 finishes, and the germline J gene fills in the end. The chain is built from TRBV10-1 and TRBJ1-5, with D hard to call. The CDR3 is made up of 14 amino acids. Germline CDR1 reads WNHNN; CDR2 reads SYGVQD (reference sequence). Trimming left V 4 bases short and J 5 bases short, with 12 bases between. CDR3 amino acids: CASSVCKVHQPQHF. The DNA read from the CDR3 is TGCGCCAGCAGTGTTTGCAAGGTTCATCAGCCC.

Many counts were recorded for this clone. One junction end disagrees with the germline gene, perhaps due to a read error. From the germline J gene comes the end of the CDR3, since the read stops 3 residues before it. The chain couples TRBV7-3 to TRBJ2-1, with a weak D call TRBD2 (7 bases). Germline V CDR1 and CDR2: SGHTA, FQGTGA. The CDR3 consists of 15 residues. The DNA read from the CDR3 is TGTGTCAGCAGCTTAACGGGCGGGGGCGAGAATGAG. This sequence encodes CVSSLTGGGENE. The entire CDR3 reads CVSSLTGGGENEQFF.

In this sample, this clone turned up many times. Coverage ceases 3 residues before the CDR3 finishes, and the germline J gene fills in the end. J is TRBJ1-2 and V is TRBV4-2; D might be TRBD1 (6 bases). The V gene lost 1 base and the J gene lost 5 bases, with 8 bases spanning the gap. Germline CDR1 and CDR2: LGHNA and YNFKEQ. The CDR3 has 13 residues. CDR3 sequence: CASSQGRGYGYTF. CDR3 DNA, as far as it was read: TGTGCCAGCAGCCAAGGGAGGGGGTATGGC.

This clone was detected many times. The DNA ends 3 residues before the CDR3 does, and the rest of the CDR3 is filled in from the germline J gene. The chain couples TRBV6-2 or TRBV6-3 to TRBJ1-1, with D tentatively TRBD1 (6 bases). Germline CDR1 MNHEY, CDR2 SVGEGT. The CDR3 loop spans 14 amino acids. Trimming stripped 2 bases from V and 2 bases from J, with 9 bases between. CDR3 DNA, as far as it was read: TGTGCCAGCAGTTACCGTGGGGGCAACACTGAA. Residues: CASSYRGGNTE. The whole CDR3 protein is CASSYRGGNTEAFF.

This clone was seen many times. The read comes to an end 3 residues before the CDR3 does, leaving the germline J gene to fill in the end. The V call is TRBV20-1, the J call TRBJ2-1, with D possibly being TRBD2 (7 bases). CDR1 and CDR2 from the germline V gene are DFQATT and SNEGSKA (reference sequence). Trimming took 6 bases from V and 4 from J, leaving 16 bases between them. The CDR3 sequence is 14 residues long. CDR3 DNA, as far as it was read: TGCAGTGCCCAAGGGGGAGGGGTGTACAATGAG. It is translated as CSAQGGGVYNE. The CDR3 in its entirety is CSAQGGGVYNEQFF.

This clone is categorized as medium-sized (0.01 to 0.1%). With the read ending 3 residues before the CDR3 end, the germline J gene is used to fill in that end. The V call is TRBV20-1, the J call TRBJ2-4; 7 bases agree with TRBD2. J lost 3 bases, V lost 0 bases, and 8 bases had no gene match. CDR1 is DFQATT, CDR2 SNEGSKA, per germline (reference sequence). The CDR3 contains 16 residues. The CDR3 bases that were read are TGCAGTGCTAGAGATTCTCGCGGGGGAGGCAAAAACATT. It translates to CSARDSRGGGKNI. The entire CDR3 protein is CSARDSRGGGKNIQYF.

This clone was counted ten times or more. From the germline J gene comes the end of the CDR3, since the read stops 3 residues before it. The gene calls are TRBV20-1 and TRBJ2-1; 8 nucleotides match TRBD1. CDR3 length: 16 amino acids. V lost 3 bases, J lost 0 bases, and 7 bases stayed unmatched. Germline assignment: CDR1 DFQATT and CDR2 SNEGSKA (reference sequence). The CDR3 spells CSARGYRGISYNEQFF. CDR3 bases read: TGCAGTGCTAGGGGCTACAGGGGGATCTCCTACAATGAG.

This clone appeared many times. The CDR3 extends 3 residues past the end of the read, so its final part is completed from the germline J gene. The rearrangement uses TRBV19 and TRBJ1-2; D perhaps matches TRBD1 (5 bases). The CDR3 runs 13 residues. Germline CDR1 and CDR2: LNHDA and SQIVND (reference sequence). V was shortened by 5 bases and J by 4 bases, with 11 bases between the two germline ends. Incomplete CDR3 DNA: TGTGCCAGTAGTCTGGGGCAGGGCTATGGC. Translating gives CASSLGQGYG. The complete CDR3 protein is CASSLGQGYGYTF.

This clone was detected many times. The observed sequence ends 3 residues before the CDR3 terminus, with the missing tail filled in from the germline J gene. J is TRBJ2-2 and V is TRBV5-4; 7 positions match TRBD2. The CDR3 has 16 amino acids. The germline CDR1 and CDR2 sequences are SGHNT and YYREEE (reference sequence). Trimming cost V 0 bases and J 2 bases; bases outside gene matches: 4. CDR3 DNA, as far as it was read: TGTGCCAGCAGCTTGGCTAGCGGCGTAAACACCGGGGAG. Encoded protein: CASSLASGVNTGE. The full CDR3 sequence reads CASSLASGVNTGELFF. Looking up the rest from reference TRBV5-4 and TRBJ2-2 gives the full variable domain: ETGVTQSPTHLIKTRGQQVTLRCSSQSGHNTVSWYQQALGQGPQFIFQYYREEENGRGNFPPRFSGLQFPNYSSELNVNALELDDSALYLCASSLASGVNTGELFFGEGSRLTVL.

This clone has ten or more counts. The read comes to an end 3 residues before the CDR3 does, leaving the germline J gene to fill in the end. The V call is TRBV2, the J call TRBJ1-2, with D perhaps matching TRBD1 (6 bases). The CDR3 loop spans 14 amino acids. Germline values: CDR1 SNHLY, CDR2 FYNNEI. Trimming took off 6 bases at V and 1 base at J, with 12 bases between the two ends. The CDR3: CASRGDNNNYGYTF. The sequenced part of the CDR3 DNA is TGTGCCAGCAGGGGGGACAATAATAACTATGGC. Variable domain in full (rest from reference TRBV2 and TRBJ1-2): EPEVTQTPSHQVTQMGQEVILRCVPISNHLYFYWYRQILGQKVEFLVSFYNNEISEKSEIFDDQFSVERPDGSNFTLKIRSTKLEDSAMYFCASRGDNNNYGYTFGSGTRLTVV.

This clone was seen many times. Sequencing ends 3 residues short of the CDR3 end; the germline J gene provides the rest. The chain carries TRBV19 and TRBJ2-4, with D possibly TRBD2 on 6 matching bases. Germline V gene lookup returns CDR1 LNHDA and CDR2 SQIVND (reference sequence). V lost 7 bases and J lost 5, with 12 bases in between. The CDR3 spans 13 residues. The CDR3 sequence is CASTPREENIQYF. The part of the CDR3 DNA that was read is TGTGCCAGTACCCCCAGGGAGGAAAACATT.

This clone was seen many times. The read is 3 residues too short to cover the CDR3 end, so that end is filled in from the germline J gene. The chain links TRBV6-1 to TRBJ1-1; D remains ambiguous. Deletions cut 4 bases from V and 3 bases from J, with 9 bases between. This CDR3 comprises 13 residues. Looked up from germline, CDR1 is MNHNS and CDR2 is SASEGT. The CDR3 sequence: CASSGAQYTEAFF. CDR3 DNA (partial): TGTGCCAGCAGTGGGGCCCAGTACACTGAA.

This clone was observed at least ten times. The sequenced CDR3 bases are TGTGCCAGCAGCCCTCGCGGGCAGAACACTGAA. It translates to CASSPRGQNTE. The whole CDR3 sequence is CASSPRGQNTEAFF. V usage is TRBV28 and J usage is TRBJ1-1; D not certain. The read halts 3 residues ahead of the CDR3 end, with the missing end drawn from the germline J gene. This CDR3 comprises 14 residues. Trimming removed 6 bases at V and 1 base at J, with 12 bases between. CDR1 is MDHEN, CDR2 SYDVKM, per germline. The whole variable domain, filled in from reference TRBV28 and TRBJ1-1, reads DVKVTQSSRYLVKRTGEKVFLECVQDMDHENMFWYRQDPGLGLRLIYFSYDVKMKEKGDIPEGYSVSREKKERFSLILESASTNQTSMYLCASSPRGQNTEAFFGQGTRLTVV.

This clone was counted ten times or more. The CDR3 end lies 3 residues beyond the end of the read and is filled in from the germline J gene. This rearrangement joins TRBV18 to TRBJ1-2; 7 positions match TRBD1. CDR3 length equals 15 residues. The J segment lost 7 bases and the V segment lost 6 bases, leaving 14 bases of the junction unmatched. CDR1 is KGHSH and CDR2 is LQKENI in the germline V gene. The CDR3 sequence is CASSRTGDRGSGYTF. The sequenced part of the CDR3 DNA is TGTGCCAGCTCCCGAACAGGGGATCGCGGGAGTGGC.

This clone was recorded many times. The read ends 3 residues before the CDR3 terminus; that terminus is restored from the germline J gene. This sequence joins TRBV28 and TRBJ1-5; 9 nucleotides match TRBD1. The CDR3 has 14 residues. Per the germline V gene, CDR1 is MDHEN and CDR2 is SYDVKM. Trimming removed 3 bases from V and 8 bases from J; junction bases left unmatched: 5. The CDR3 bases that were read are TGTGCCAGCAGTTTTGGACAGGGGTGGGAGCCC. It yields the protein CASSFGQGWEP. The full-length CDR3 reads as CASSFGQGWEPQHF.

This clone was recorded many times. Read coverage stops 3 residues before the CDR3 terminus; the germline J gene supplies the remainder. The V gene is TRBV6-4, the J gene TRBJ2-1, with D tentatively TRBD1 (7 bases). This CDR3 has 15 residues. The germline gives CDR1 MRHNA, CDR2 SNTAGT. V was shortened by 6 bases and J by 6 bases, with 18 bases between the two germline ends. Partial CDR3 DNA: TGTGCCAGCAGCCCTCAGGGGGAGGCGGCCAATGAG. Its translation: CASSPQGEAANE. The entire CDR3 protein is CASSPQGEAANEQFF.

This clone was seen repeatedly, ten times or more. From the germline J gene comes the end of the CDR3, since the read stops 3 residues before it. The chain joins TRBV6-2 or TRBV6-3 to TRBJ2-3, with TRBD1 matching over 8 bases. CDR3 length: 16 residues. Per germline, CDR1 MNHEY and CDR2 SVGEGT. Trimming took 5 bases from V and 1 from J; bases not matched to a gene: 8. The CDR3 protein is CASSTSGGARTDTQYF. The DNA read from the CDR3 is TGTGCCAGCAGTACCTCAGGGGGCGCTCGCACAGATACG.

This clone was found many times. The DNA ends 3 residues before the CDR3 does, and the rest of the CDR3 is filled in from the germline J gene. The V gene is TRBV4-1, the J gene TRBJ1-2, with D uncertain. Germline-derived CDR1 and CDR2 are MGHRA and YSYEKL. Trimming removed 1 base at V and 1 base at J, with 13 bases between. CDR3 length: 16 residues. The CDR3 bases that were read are TGCGCCAGCAGCCAAGTAACCGGGCGGGGTAACTATGGC. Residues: CASSQVTGRGNYG. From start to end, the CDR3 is CASSQVTGRGNYGYTF.

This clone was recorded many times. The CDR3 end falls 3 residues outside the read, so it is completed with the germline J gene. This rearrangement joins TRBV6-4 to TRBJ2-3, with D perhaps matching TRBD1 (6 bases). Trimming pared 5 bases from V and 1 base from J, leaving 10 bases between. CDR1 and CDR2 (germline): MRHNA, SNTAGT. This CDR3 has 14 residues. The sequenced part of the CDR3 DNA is TGTGCCAGCAGTCTAGGGGGTGGCACAGATACG. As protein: CASSLGGGTDT. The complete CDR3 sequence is CASSLGGGTDTQYF.

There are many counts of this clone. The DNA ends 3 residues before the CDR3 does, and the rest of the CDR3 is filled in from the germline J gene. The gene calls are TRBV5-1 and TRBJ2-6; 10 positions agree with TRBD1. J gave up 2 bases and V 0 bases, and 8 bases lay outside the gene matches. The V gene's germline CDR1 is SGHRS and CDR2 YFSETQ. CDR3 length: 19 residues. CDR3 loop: CASSLAEWDRGPGANVLTF. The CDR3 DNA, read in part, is TGCGCCAGCAGCTTGGCCGAATGGGACAGGGGTCCTGGGGCCAACGTC.

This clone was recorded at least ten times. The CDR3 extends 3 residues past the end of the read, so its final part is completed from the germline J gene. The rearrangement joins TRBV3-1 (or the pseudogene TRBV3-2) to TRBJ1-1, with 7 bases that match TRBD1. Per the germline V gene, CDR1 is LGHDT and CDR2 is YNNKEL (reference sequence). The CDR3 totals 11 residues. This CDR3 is CASSSTGLAFF. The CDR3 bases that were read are TGTGCCAGCAGCTCGACAGGGCTG.

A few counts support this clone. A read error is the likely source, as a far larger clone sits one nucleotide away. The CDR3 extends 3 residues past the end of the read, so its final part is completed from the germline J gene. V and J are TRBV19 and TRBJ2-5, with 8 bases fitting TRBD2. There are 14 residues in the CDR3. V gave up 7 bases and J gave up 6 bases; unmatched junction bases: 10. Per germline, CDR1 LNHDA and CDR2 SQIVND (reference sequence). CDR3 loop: CASTKGGLEKTQYF. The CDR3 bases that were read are TGTGCCAGTACCAAAGGGGGACTAGAGAAGACC.

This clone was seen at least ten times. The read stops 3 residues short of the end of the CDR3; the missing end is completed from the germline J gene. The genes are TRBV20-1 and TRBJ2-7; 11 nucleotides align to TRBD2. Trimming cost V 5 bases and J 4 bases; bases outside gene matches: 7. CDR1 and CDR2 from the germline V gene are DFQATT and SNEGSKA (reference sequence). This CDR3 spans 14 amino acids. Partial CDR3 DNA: TGCAGTGCTGTCCTAGCGGGGGGATTTTACGAG. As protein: CSAVLAGGFYE. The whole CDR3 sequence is CSAVLAGGFYEQYF.